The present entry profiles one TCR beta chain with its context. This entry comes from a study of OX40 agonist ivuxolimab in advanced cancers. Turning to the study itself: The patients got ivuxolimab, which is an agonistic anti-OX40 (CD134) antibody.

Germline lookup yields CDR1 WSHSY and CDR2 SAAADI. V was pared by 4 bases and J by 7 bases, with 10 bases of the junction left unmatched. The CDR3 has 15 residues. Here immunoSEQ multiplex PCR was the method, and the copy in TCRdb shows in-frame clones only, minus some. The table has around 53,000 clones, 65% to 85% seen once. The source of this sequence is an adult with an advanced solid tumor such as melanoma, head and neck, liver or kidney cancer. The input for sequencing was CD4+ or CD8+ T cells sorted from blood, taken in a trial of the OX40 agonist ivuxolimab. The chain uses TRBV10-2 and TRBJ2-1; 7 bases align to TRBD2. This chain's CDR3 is CASSGGSGPTNEQFF. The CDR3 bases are TGCGCCAGCAGTGGGGGTAGCGGGCCAACGAATGAGCAGTTCTTC.